The rows below give T cell receptor beta chains drawn from one sample of a study of blood T cell repertoires in COVID-19. The table came from immunoSEQ multiplex PCR; TCRdb's copy has only in-frame clones and leaves some out. The data contain 20,000 or so clones, over 75% of them singletons. Sequencing was performed on peripheral blood. The receptors were gathered from an elderly man with acute or convalescent COVID-19. Both conserved end residues are part of each CDR3. D genes are given only for firm matches. Size is stated for part of the rows, as once, few or many counts, or as a class when the clone is expanded.

V gene: TRBV29-1
J gene: TRBJ2-6
D gene: .
clone size: .
CDR3 DNA: TGCAGCGTCTTTAGCTCTGGGGCCAACGTCCTGACTTTC
CDR3 protein: CSVFSSGANVLTF

V gene: TRBV18
J gene: TRBJ2-1
D gene: .
clone size: .
CDR3 DNA: TGTGCCAGCTCACCCTTTGGACAGAGCTCCTACAATGAGCAGTTCTTC
CDR3 protein: CASSPFGQSSYNEQFF

V gene: TRBV28
J gene: TRBJ1-2
D gene: TRBD1
clone size: .
CDR3 DNA: TGTGCCAGCAACCCCTTCACAGGGGGCATGGCGTCCGGCTACACCTTC
CDR3 protein: CASNPFTGGMASGYTF

V gene: TRBV7-3
J gene: TRBJ1-2
D gene: .
clone size: .
CDR3 DNA: TGTGCCAGCAGCTTAAACCGACAGACAAGTGGCTACACCTTC
CDR3 protein: CASSLNRQTSGYTF

V gene: TRBV19
J gene: TRBJ1-2
D gene: .
clone size: .
CDR3 DNA: TGTGCCAGTAGTATTAGGGGGTCGGTTGGCTACACCTTC
CDR3 protein: CASSIRGSVGYTF

V gene: TRBV5-4
J gene: TRBJ1-1
D gene: TRBD1
clone size: once
CDR3 DNA: TGTGCCAGCAGCTTGGGGCAGGGGGTCACTGAAGCTTTCTTT
CDR3 protein: CASSLGQGVTEAFF

V gene: TRBV7-9
J gene: TRBJ1-6
D gene: .
clone size: .
CDR3 DNA: TGTGCCAGCAGCGTATACAGGGAACCCCTCCACTTT
CDR3 protein: CASSVYREPLHF

V gene: TRBV5-4
J gene: TRBJ1-4
D gene: TRBD1
clone size: .
CDR3 DNA: TGTGCCAGCAGCTTGCAAGGGACAGGAAATGAAAAACTGTTTTTT
CDR3 protein: CASSLQGTGNEKLFF

V gene: TRBV19
J gene: TRBJ1-1
D gene: .
clone size: .
CDR3 DNA: TGTGCCAGTAGTATCGGACACCCGAACACTGAAGCTTTCTTT
CDR3 protein: CASSIGHPNTEAFF

V gene: TRBV4-1
J gene: TRBJ2-6
D gene: TRBD1
clone size: few
CDR3 DNA: TGCGCCAGCAGCCAGACTCCGGGACAGGGGGCGCGAGGGGCCAACGTCCTGACTTTC
CDR3 protein: CASSQTPGQGARGANVLTF

V gene: TRBV9
J gene: TRBJ1-2
D gene: .
clone size: .
CDR3 DNA: TGTGCCAGCAGCCTCATTCAGGGCGAGGGCTACACCTTC
CDR3 protein: CASSLIQGEGYTF